This is a list of T cell receptor beta chains from one sample in a study of regulatory T cells in long-lasting Graves disease. TCRdb passed the multiplex PCR reads through MiXCR, listing each CDR3 protein once. The table includes around 460,000 distinct CDR3 sequences, 20% to 25% detected once. The sample consisted of peripheral blood mononuclear cells (PBMCs), taken when the disease was refractory, from a patient treated with antithyroid drugs. Receptors were obtained from a female donor with Graves disease. Each CDR3 is given with its conserved first and last residue. Each record gives: CDR3 length, clone size, V gene, D gene, J gene, CDR3 DNA, CDR3 protein. A D gene is named only where the DNA matches it firmly. A clone size is listed for some rows: how often the clone was seen (once, few, many), or a class if it is expanded.

12,few,TRBV29-1,NA,TRBJ2-7,TGCAGCGTTCAAGGGGAGAGGAACGAGCAGTACTTC,CSVQGERNEQYF
14,many,TRBV6-1,NA,TRBJ2-7,TGTGCCAGCACCCCGGCGGGGAAAGCCTACGAGCAGTACTTC,CASTPAGKAYEQYF
17,NA,TRBV29-1,TRBD2,TRBJ2-5,TGCAGCGTTGAAGGGGGACTAGCGGGGGGCCCCTCCCGGCGCCAGTACTTC,CSVEGGLAGGPSRRQYF
16,few,TRBV19,TRBD1,TRBJ2-5,TGTGCCAGTAGTATTGTGACAGGGTCGCCTCAAGAGACCCAGTACTTC,CASSIVTGSPQETQYF
16,NA,TRBV7-9,NA,TRBJ1-1,TGTGCCAGCAGCTTAGAAGGGTTGGAGTGGAACACTGAAGCTTTCTTT,CASSLEGLEWNTEAFF
12,many,TRBV28,NA,TRBJ1-1,TGTGCCAGCATGGAGGGAGCGAGCGAAGCTTTCTTT,CASMEGASEAFF
14,NA,TRBV7-9,NA,TRBJ2-7,TGTGCCAGCAGCTTGGCAGACAAGGGGGACGAGCAGTACTTC,CASSLADKGDEQYF
13,many,TRBV7-8,NA,TRBJ2-7,TGTGCCAGCAGCTTGGCAGGATCCAACGAGCAGTACTTC,CASSLAGSNEQYF
16,many,TRBV9,TRBD1,TRBJ2-5,TGTGCCAGCAGCGAAGAAGGGACAGGGGTTTGGGAGACCCAGTACTTC,CASSEEGTGVWETQYF
14,many,TRBV12-3/TRBV12-4,TRBD2,TRBJ2-7,TGTGCCAGCAGCCCTCGAGCGAGCGGGAGCGAGCAGTACTTC,CASSPRASGSEQYF
14,NA,TRBV28,NA,TRBJ1-3,TGTGCCAGCAGTCGTCCTAGCTCTGGAAACACCATATATTTT,CASSRPSSGNTIYF
17,NA,TRBV4-1,NA,TRBJ1-1,TGCGCCAGCAGCCAAGATTTAAGTAGCGCCGGAGACACTGAAGCTTTCTTT,CASSQDLSSAGDTEAFF
12,few,TRBV19,TRBD2,TRBJ2-7,TGTGCCAGCGGCGGGAGTACCTACGAGCAGTACTTC,CASGGSTYEQYF
16,NA,TRBV5-1,TRBD1,TRBJ1-4,TGCGCCAGCAGCCGGGGACAGGGGGCAACTAATGAAAAACTGTTTTTT,CASSRGQGATNEKLFF
18,NA,TRBV19,TRBD1,TRBJ1-5,TGTGCCAGTTGCCACCGGGACAGGGTGGGGCATAGCAATCAGCCCCAGCATTTT,CASCHRDRVGHSNQPQHF
16,NA,TRBV4-1,NA,TRBJ1-1,TGCGCCAGCAGCCAAGATCTCAGGGGATTTAACACTGAAGCTTTCTTT,CASSQDLRGFNTEAFF
13,many,TRBV5-1,TRBD1,TRBJ1-1,TGTGCCAGCAGTCGGACAGGGGACACTGAAGCTTTCTTT,CASSRTGDTEAFF